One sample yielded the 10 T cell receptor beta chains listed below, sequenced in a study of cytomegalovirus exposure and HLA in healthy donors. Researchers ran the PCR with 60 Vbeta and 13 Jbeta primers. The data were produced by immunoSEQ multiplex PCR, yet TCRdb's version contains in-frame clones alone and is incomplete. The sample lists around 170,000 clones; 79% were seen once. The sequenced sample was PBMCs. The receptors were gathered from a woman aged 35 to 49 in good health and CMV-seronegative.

DNA for the CDR3: TGTGCCTGGAGGGAGGCAACAGGGAATCCCGGGGAGCTGTTTTTT. Translating it yields CAWREATGNPGELFF. The J gene is TRBJ2-2, the V gene TRBV30, with D possibly TRBD1 on 6 matching bases. The CDR3 totals 15 residues. The ends were cut back, 3 bases at V and 6 bases at J, with 17 bases in the middle. CDR1 is GTSNPN, CDR2 SVGIG, per germline (reference sequence).

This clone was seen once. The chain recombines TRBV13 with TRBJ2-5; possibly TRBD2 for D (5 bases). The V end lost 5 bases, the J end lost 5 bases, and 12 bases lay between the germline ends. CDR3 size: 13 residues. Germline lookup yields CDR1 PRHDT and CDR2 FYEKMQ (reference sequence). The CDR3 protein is CASSPYGGETQYF. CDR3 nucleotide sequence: TGTGCCAGCAGCCCGTATGGAGGTGAGACCCAGTACTTC.

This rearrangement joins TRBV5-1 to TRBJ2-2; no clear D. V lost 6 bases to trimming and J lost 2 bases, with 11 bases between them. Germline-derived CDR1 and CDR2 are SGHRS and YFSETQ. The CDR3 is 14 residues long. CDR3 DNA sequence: TGCGCCAGCAACCTTAAGCCAAACACCGGGGAGCTGTTTTTT. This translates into CASNLKPNTGELFF. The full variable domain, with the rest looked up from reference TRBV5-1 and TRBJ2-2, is KAGVTQTPRYLIKTRGQQVTLSCSPISGHRSVSWYQQTPGQGLQFLFEYFSETQRNKGNFPGRFSGRQFSNSRSEMNVSTLELGDSALYLCASNLKPNTGELFFGEGSRLTVL.

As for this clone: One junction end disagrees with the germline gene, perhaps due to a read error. CDR3 DNA: TGCGCCAGCAGCTTGGAACTGCGGCCTCTCTACAATGAGCCGTTCTTC. This encodes CASSLELRPLYNEPFF. The rearrangement joins TRBV5-1 to TRBJ2-1; no definite D call. The V gene's germline CDR1 is SGHRS and CDR2 YFSETQ. This CDR3 has 16 residues.

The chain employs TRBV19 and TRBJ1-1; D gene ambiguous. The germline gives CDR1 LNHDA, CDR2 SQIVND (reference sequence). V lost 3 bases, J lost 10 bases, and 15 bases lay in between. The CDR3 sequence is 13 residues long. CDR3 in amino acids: CASSIGVRAVAFF. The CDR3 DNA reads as TGTGCCAGTAGTATTGGGGTGAGGGCCGTAGCTTTCTTT.

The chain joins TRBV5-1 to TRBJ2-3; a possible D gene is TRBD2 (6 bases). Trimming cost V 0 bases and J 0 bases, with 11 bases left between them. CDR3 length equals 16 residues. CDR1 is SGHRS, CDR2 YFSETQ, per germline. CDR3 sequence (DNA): TGCGCCAGCAGCTTGGGTGGGGGGACTAGCACAGATACGCAGTATTTT. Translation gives CASSLGGGTSTDTQYF.

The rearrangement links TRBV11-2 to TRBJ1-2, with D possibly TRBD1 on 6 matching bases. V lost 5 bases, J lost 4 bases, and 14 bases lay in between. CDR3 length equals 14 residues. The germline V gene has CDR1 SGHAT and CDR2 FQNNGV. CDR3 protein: CASSPNGGAYGYTF. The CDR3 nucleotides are TGTGCCAGCAGCCCCAACGGGGGGGCCTATGGCTACACCTTC.

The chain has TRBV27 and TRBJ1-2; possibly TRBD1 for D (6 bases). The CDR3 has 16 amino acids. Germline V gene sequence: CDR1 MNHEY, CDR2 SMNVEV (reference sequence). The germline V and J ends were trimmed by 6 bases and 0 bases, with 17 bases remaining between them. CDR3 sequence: CASSPHFRGANYGYTF. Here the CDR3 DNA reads TGTGCCAGCAGCCCACACTTCAGGGGTGCTAACTATGGCTACACCTTC.

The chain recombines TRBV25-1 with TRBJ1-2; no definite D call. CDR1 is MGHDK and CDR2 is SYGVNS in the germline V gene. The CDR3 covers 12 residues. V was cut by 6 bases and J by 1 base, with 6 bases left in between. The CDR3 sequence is CASSRGNYGYTF. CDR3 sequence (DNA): TGTGCCAGCAGCCGCGGTAACTATGGCTACACCTTC.

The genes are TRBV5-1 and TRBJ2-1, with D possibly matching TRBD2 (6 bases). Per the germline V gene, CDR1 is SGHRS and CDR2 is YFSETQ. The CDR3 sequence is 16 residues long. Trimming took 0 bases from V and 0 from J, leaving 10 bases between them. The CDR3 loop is CASSLGEASSYNEQFF. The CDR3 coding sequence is TGCGCCAGCAGCTTGGGGGAGGCCAGCTCCTACAATGAGCAGTTCTTC.